This TCR beta chain emerged from a study of blood T cell repertoires in COVID-19. About the research overall: Samples representing acute and convalescent COVID-19 were sourced from the United States, Italy and Spain.

The germline V gene has CDR1 WNHNN and CDR2 SYGVQD (reference sequence). Trimming stripped 6 bases from V and 1 base from J, with 15 bases between. CDR3 length: 16 residues. This table comes from immunoSEQ multiplex PCR, and its TCRdb copy is limited to in-frame clones, with some not included. Here the sample spans 130,000 to 150,000 clones, about 80% being singletons. Sequenced material: peripheral blood. The clonotype was recovered from an elderly woman with acute or convalescent COVID-19. V and J are TRBV10-1 and TRBJ2-2; perhaps TRBD1 as D (5 bases). The CDR3 region is CASSRLGQGNTGELFF. CDR3 sequence (DNA): TGCGCCAGCAGCCGTCTAGGGCAGGGGAACACCGGGGAGCTGTTTTTT.